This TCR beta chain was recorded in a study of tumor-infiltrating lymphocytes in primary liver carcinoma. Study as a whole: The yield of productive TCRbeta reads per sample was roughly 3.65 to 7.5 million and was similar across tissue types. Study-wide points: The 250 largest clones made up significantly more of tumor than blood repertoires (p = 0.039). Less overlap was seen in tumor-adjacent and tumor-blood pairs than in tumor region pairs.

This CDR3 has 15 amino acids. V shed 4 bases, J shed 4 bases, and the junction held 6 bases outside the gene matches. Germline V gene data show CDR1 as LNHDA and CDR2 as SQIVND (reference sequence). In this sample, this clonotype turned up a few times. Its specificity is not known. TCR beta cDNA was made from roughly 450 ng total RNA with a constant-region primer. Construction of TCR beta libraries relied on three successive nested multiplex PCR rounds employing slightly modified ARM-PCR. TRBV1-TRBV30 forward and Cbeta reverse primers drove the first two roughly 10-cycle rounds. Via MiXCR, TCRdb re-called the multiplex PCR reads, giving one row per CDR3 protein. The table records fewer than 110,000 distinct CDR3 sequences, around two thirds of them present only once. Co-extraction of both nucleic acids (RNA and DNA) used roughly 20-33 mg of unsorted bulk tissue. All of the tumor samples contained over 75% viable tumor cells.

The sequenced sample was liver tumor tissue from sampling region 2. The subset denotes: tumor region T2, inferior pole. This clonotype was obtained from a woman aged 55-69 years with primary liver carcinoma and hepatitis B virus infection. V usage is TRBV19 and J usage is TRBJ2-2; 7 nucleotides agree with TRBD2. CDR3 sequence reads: CASSTRTRGTGELFF. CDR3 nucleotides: TGTGCCAGTAGTACCCGGACTAGGGGCACCGGGGAGCTGTTTTTT. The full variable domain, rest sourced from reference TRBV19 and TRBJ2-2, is DGGITQSPKYLFRKEGQNVTLSCEQNLNHDAMYWYRQDPGQGLRLIYYSQIVNDFQKGDIAEGYSVSREKKESFPLTVTSAQKNPTAFYLCASSTRTRGTGELFFGEGSRLTVL.